One and the same sample provided the 27 T cell receptor beta chains below, sequenced in a study of OX40 agonist ivuxolimab in advanced cancers. Measured with immunoSEQ multiplex PCR; TCRdb has only the in-frame clones, and not every one. The table has tens of thousands of clones, roughly 80% seen once. The sample here was CD4+ or CD8+ T cells sorted from blood, taken in a trial of the OX40 agonist ivuxolimab. These receptor sequences come from an adult with an advanced solid tumor such as melanoma, head and neck, liver or kidney cancer.

The chain joins TRBV5-1 to TRBJ2-1; 9 nucleotides match TRBD1. Germline V gives CDR1 SGHRS, CDR2 YFSETQ. Germline trimming cut 5 bases from V and 6 bases from J; bases unmatched to any gene: 6. The CDR3 spans 14 residues. The CDR3 nucleotides are TGCGCCAGCAGTCCGGGACAGGGATTCAATGAGCAGTTCTTC. It specifies CASSPGQGFNEQFF.

This clone was recorded a few times. J is TRBJ2-7 and V is TRBV2, with TRBD1 matching over 8 bases. V gave up 4 bases and J gave up 4 bases; unmatched junction bases: 12. The CDR3 length is 16 residues. Germline V gene data show CDR1 as SNHLY and CDR2 as FYNNEI. CDR3 DNA: TGTGCCAGCAGTGGAATCACCAGGGGGCTTCGGTACGAGCAGTACTTC. As protein: CASSGITRGLRYEQYF.

This clone was observed once. The chain carries TRBV11-2 and TRBJ1-1, with 9 bases lining up with TRBD1. V shed 10 bases and J 3 bases; nucleotides not matched to a gene: 3. Germline CDR1 SGHAT, CDR2 FQNNGV. The CDR3 loop spans 12 amino acids. The CDR3 sequence: CATQGADTEAFF. The CDR3 DNA sequence: TGTGCCACACAGGGGGCTGACACTGAAGCTTTCTTT.

The V and J genes are TRBV4-3 and TRBJ2-5; unclear D gene. The CDR3 extends over 15 amino acids. V dropped 0 bases and J dropped 1 base, with 9 bases sitting between them. Germline V gene lookup returns CDR1 LGHNA and CDR2 YSLEER. The CDR3 region has the DNA TGCGCCAGCAGCCAAGAGCGGCAGGCCCAAGAGACCCAGTACTTC. It specifies CASSQERQAQETQYF.

The genes are TRBV10-3 and TRBJ1-1; the match to TRBD1 covers 8 bases. The germline V gene has CDR1 ENHRY and CDR2 SYGVKD. J was trimmed by 1 base and V by 6 bases; bases with no gene match: 1. This CDR3 has 13 amino acids. In nucleotides, the CDR3 is TGTGCCATCAGGGGACAGGAGAACACTGAAGCTTTCTTT. This encodes CAIRGQENTEAFF.

A word on this clone: One junction end does not reproduce the germline sequence, and a read error may be involved. Different DNA sequences within this sample yield the same CDR3. The chain carries TRBV2 and TRBJ2-7; 7 nucleotides agree with TRBD2. The CDR3 loop spans 15 amino acids. Germline loops: CDR1 SNHLY, CDR2 FYNNEI. The CDR3, as DNA: TGTGCCAGCAGCCGAAGCGGGGTTTTAACCTACGAACAGTACTTC. Its translation: CASSRSGVLTYEQYF.

The J gene is TRBJ1-1, the V gene TRBV21-1; TRBD1, the D gene given by the table, was not confirmed from the DNA. TRBV21-1 is recorded as a pseudogene. This CDR3 has 15 amino acids. The CDR3 nucleotides read TGTGCCAGCAGCCTACAGGATCTGATGAACACTGAAGCTTTCTTT. Its translation is CASSLQDLMNTEAFF.

This clone has only a few counts. The chain joins TRBV11-2 to TRBJ1-1; a weak D match, TRBD1 (5 bases). V dropped 3 bases and J dropped 4 bases, with 12 bases sitting between them. The CDR3 totals 14 residues. Germline CDR1 SGHAT, CDR2 FQNNGV. The CDR3 loop is CASSLGLRSTEAFF. The DNA for the CDR3 is TGTGCCAGCAGCTTGGGACTAAGGAGCACTGAAGCTTTCTTT.

This clone has just one count. The rearrangement links TRBV4-1 to TRBJ2-1, with TRBD2 identical over 13 bases. CDR3 length: 21 amino acids. Germline loops: CDR1 MGHRA, CDR2 YSYEKL. V shed 0 bases, J shed 2 bases, and the junction held 13 bases outside the gene matches. The CDR3, as DNA: TGCGCCAGCAGCCAAGACCCTACTAGCGGGAGGGCCAAGAACCCCTACAATGAGCAGTTCTTC. This translates into CASSQDPTSGRAKNPYNEQFF.

This chain links TRBV10-3 with TRBJ2-7; 8 bases line up with TRBD2. The CDR3 loop spans 16 amino acids. CDR1 is ENHRY, CDR2 SYGVKD, per germline. The J segment lost 3 bases and the V segment lost 4 bases, leaving 11 bases of the junction unmatched. The CDR3 reads CAISVGQGLVFYEQYF. The CDR3 DNA is TGTGCCATCAGTGTGGGGCAGGGACTAGTCTTCTACGAGCAGTACTTC.

The chain recombines TRBV13 with TRBJ2-1; 12 nucleotides match TRBD1. The V and J ends lost 4 bases and 8 bases, in that order; junction bases with no gene match: 9. This CDR3 is built from 16 residues. Germline V lookup: CDR1 PRHDT, CDR2 FYEKMQ (reference sequence). DNA for the CDR3: TGTGCCAGCAGCTCCCTCGGGACAGGGGGCTGGGATGAGCAGTTCTTC. It codes for CASSSLGTGGWDEQFF.

V usage is TRBV7-2 and J usage is TRBJ2-7, with D tentatively TRBD2 (6 bases). Germline V gives CDR1 SGHTA, CDR2 FQGNSA. V lost 2 bases and J lost 5, with 7 bases in between. The CDR3 totals 12 residues. CDR3 loop: CASSLTGDEQYF. The CDR3 DNA reads TGTGCCAGCAGCTTAACGGGGGACGAGCAGTACTTC.

The rearrangement uses TRBV7-9 and TRBJ2-2; TRBD2 is a possible D gene (6 bases). Germline V CDR1 and CDR2: SEHNR, FQNEAQ (reference sequence). V gave up 0 bases and J gave up 2 bases, with 10 bases separating them. The CDR3 covers 16 residues. CDR3 coding DNA: TGTGCCAGCAGCTTAGCGGCGGGGCAAAACACCGGGGAGCTGTTTTTT. Its protein product is CASSLAAGQNTGELFF.

The rearrangement uses TRBV6-5 and TRBJ2-1; D gene unclear. The CDR3 contains 14 residues. V lost 5 bases, J lost 3 bases, and 11 bases lay in between. Germline V gene data show CDR1 as MNHEY and CDR2 as SVGAGI. DNA of the CDR3: TGTGCCAGCAGTGAGAGCCCAGACTACAATGAGCAGTTCTTC. Its protein is CASSESPDYNEQFF.

This clone was seen once. The chain carries TRBV2 and TRBJ2-1; TRBD2 matches at 11 bases. In germline, CDR1 is SNHLY, CDR2 FYNNEI. The trim removed 6 bases at V and 8 bases at J, leaving 9 bases unmatched. The CDR3 extends over 15 amino acids. The CDR3 here is CASRGTSGGHDEQFF. In DNA, the CDR3 is TGTGCCAGCAGAGGAACTAGCGGGGGCCACGATGAGCAGTTCTTC.

The chain has TRBV5-5 and TRBJ1-2, with D perhaps TRBD1 (6 bases). Trimming cost V 0 bases and J 5 bases, with 8 bases left between them. CDR1 is SGHKS, CDR2 YYEKEE, per germline (reference sequence). This CDR3 contains 13 residues. The CDR3 region has the DNA TGTGCCAGCAGCTTGGGGACAGCTTATGGCTACACCTTC. Encoded protein: CASSLGTAYGYTF.

The V call is TRBV19, the J call TRBJ1-2, with 7 bases aligning to TRBD1. Trimming cost V 7 bases and J 4 bases; bases outside gene matches: 3. The germline V gene encodes CDR1 LNHDA and CDR2 SQIVND (reference sequence). The CDR3 is made up of 12 amino acids. This CDR3 reads CASKEGAYGYTF. The CDR3, as DNA: TGTGCCAGTAAAGAGGGGGCCTATGGCTACACCTTC.

The sample holds a few counts of this clone. The chain uses TRBV2 and TRBJ1-5; 8 bases match TRBD1. J was trimmed by 4 bases and V by 6 bases; bases with no gene match: 5. The CDR3 contains 14 residues. Germline V CDR1 and CDR2: SNHLY, FYNNEI. The CDR3 sequence: CASSGTGGNQPQHF. The CDR3 DNA sequence: TGTGCCAGCAGCGGGACAGGCGGGAATCAGCCCCAGCATTTT.

The chain has TRBV6-1 and TRBJ2-7, with TRBD1 matching 7 bases. Germline loops: CDR1 MNHNS, CDR2 SASEGT. Trimming took 6 bases from V and 0 from J; bases not matched to a gene: 8. The CDR3 spans 15 residues. The CDR3 spells CASRRTGLSSYEQYF. CDR3 nucleotide sequence: TGTGCCAGCAGACGGACAGGCCTAAGCTCCTACGAGCAGTACTTC.

This clone was recorded a few times. The gene calls are TRBV7-2 and TRBJ2-1; weak D call: TRBD2 (6 bases). This CDR3 spans 16 amino acids. Per germline, CDR1 SGHTA and CDR2 FQGNSA. The ends were cut back, 5 bases at V and 3 bases at J, with 17 bases in the middle. In DNA form, the CDR3 reads TGTGCCAGCAGCCTTAGCGGAATTAATTTCTACAATGAGCAGTTCTTC. Amino acid sequence: CASSLSGINFYNEQFF.

This sequence joins TRBV10-2 and TRBJ2-7; 10 bases are shared with TRBD1. V gave up 8 bases and J gave up 0 bases; unmatched junction bases: 4. The CDR3 consists of 14 residues. CDR1 and CDR2 from the germline V gene are WSHSY and SAAADI. The CDR3 loop reads CASRQGASSYEQYF. CDR3 nucleotide sequence: TGCGCCAGCCGACAGGGGGCAAGCTCCTACGAGCAGTACTTC.

This chain joins TRBV28 and TRBJ2-5; 14 bases are shared with TRBD2. Trimming removed 5 bases from V and 5 bases from J; junction bases left unmatched: 10. The CDR3 spans 17 residues. From germline, CDR1 is MDHEN and CDR2 SYDVKM. This CDR3 is CASSLGTSGSRRETQYF. CDR3 sequence (DNA): TGTGCCAGCAGTCTCGGGACTAGCGGGAGTCGGCGGGAGACCCAGTACTTC.

The V gene is TRBV5-1, the J gene TRBJ2-5; 8 nucleotides line up with TRBD1. This CDR3 is 16 amino acids long. Germline V CDR1 and CDR2: SGHRS, YFSETQ. Germline trimming cut 4 bases from V and 5 bases from J; bases unmatched to any gene: 13. CDR3 sequence: CASSLQGARTTETQYF. Here the CDR3 DNA reads TGCGCCAGCAGCCTCCAGGGGGCGCGGACCACGGAGACCCAGTACTTC.

The V call is TRBV28, the J call TRBJ1-2; D is unclear. The CDR3 extends over 13 amino acids. CDR1 is MDHEN and CDR2 is SYDVKM in the germline V gene. The V end was cut by 2 bases, the J end by 6 bases, with 10 bases between. CDR3 coding DNA: TGTGCCAGCAGTTTAGGACCACTCGATGGCTACACCTTC. Translating it yields CASSLGPLDGYTF.

The V and J genes are TRBV4-1 and TRBJ2-3; tentatively, D is TRBD1 (5 bases). Germline values: CDR1 MGHRA, CDR2 YSYEKL. The CDR3 has 14 residues. With 2 bases removed from V and 3 bases from J, the gap between germline ends came to 9 bases. For the CDR3, the DNA is TGCGCCAGCAGCCAACTTGACAGTACAGATACGCAGTATTTT. Translated, it gives CASSQLDSTDTQYF.

The V and J genes are TRBV5-1 and TRBJ2-5; D perhaps matches TRBD1 (6 bases). The V end lost 3 bases, the J end lost 2 bases, and 11 bases lay between the germline ends. Germline CDR1 SGHRS, CDR2 YFSETQ. The CDR3 runs to 14 residues. CDR3 bases: TGCGCCAGCAGCTCAGGGGCAGGGCAAGAGACCCAGTACTTC. Translating it yields CASSSGAGQETQYF. Together with reference TRBV5-1 and TRBJ2-5, the CDR3 gives the full variable domain: KAGVTQTPRYLIKTRGQQVTLSCSPISGHRSVSWYQQTPGQGLQFLFEYFSETQRNKGNFPGRFSGRQFSNSRSEMNVSTLELGDSALYLCASSSGAGQETQYFGPGTRLLVL.

V usage is TRBV14 and J usage is TRBJ2-3; TRBD1 aligns across 10 bases. Germline assignment: CDR1 SGHDN and CDR2 FVKESK. With 0 bases clipped from V and 3 bases from J, the junction kept 6 bases outside the gene matches. This CDR3 comprises 17 residues. DNA of the CDR3: TGTGCCAGCAGCCAAGATCTTTGGGGACAGGGGACAGATACGCAGTATTTT. Translated: CASSQDLWGQGTDTQYF. Variable domain in full (rest from reference TRBV14 and TRBJ2-3): EAGVTQFPSHSVIEKGQTVTLRCDPISGHDNLYWYRRVMGKEIKFLLHFVKESKQDESGMPNNRFLAERTGGTYSTLKVQPAELEDSGVYFCASSQDLWGQGTDTQYFGPGTRLTVL.